Listed here are 32 T cell receptor beta chains from one sample, sequenced in a study of blood T cell repertoires in COVID-19. Some clones are missing from TCRdb's copy, which holds only in-frame ones; the method was immunoSEQ multiplex PCR. The sample has 150,000 to 160,000 clones, approximately 86% seen once. Sequencing input: peripheral blood. All receptors come from an older woman with acute or convalescent COVID-19.

This CDR3 is CASSSGQYYGYTF. CDR3 DNA sequence: TGTGCCAGCTCATCGGGACAGTACTATGGCTACACCTTC. The chain joins TRBV18 to TRBJ1-2; the match to TRBD1 covers 7 bases. V lost 5 bases to trimming and J lost 3 bases; unmatched junction nucleotides: 3. This CDR3 comprises 13 residues. Germline CDR1 KGHSH, CDR2 LQKENI.

This sequence joins TRBV7-9 and TRBJ1-4; D is perhaps TRBD1 (5 bases). The germline V gene encodes CDR1 SEHNR and CDR2 FQNEAQ (reference sequence). This CDR3 has 14 residues. Trimming pared 1 base from V and 7 bases from J, leaving 10 bases between. The CDR3 sequence: CASSLVGAGEKLFF. The DNA of the CDR3 is TGTGCCAGCAGCTTAGTAGGGGCTGGTGAAAAACTGTTTTTT. The full variable domain, completed using reference TRBV7-9 and TRBJ1-4, is DTGVSQNPRHKITKRGQNVTFRCDPISEHNRLYWYRQTLGQGPEFLTYFQNEAQLEKSRLLSDRFSAERPKGSFSTLEIQRTEQGDSAMYLCASSLVGAGEKLFFGSGTQLSVL.

The CDR3 DNA follows: TGTGCCAGCTCACTAGGCAGGGGGCCCTACGAGCAGTACGTC. This encodes CASSLGRGPYEQYV. This rearrangement joins TRBV18 to TRBJ2-7; 8 bases map to TRBD1. The CDR3 is 14 residues long. V shed 4 bases and J 2 bases; nucleotides not matched to a gene: 4. Germline CDR1 is KGHSH and CDR2 is LQKENI.

This clone came up a few times. The genes are TRBV7-3 and TRBJ1-1; 10 bases align to TRBD1. J gave up 3 bases and V 5 bases, and 6 bases lay outside the gene matches. CDR3 length: 15 amino acids. Germline V gene data show CDR1 as SGHTA and CDR2 as FQGTGA. The CDR3 reads CASSILGTGDTEAFF. The DNA of the CDR3 is TGTGCCAGCAGCATCCTTGGGACAGGGGACACTGAAGCTTTCTTT. The full variable domain, its missing parts supplied by reference TRBV7-3 and TRBJ1-1, is GAGVSQTPSNKVTEKGKYVELRCDPISGHTALYWYRQSLGQGPEFLIYFQGTGAADDSGLPNDRFFAVRPEGSVSTLKIQRTERGDSAVYLCASSILGTGDTEAFFGQGTRLTVV.

Only a few counts were recorded for this clone. This chain connects TRBV6-5 to TRBJ1-5; 9 nucleotides align to TRBD1. The J segment lost 4 bases and the V segment lost 6 bases, leaving 7 bases of the junction unmatched. There are 15 residues in the CDR3. Germline V gene lookup returns CDR1 MNHEY and CDR2 SVGAGI. The CDR3 DNA reads as TGTGCCAGCAGACCTACAGGGGGCGCAAATCAGCCCCAGCATTTT. Translation: CASRPTGGANQPQHF.

The chain employs TRBV28 and TRBJ1-3; TRBD1 agrees at 8 bases. Germline lookup yields CDR1 MDHEN and CDR2 SYDVKM. With 5 bases clipped from V and 0 bases from J, the junction kept 3 bases outside the gene matches. The CDR3 length is 15 residues. CDR3 nucleotide sequence: TGTGCCAGCAGTGAGGACAGGGACTCTGGAAACACCATATATTTT. Translation gives CASSEDRDSGNTIYF.

The V call is TRBV5-8, the J call TRBJ1-2, with D possibly matching TRBD1 (6 bases). Trimming removed 0 bases at V and 2 bases at J, with 11 bases between. Germline V gives CDR1 SGHTS, CDR2 YDEGEE. This CDR3 is built from 15 residues. In DNA, the CDR3 is TGTGCCAGCAGCTTGGCGTCAGGGGCGAACTATGGCTACACCTTC. This encodes CASSLASGANYGYTF.

V and J are TRBV30 and TRBJ2-1; TRBD1 is a possible D gene (6 bases). Trimming removed 2 bases from V and 2 bases from J, with 13 bases in between. Germline CDR1 reads GTSNPN; CDR2 reads SVGIG (reference sequence). The CDR3 loop spans 15 amino acids. This CDR3 is CAWSQGLLAYNEQFF. CDR3 coding DNA: TGTGCCTGGAGTCAGGGGTTATTGGCCTACAATGAGCAGTTCTTC.

The chain has TRBV15 and TRBJ1-4; D is unclear. Germline values: CDR1 LNHNV, CDR2 YYDKDF (reference sequence). V gave up 0 bases and J gave up 7 bases, with 18 bases separating them. The CDR3 runs 17 residues. The DNA of the CDR3 is TGTGCCACCAGCAGAGATCACTCGCGTGATCTAGGTGAAAAACTGTTTTTT. This sequence encodes CATSRDHSRDLGEKLFF.

The chain links TRBV7-8 to TRBJ2-1; tentative D call: TRBD2 (6 bases). CDR3 length equals 15 residues. V was shortened by 4 bases and J by 1 base, with 11 bases between the two germline ends. The germline V gene has CDR1 SGHVS and CDR2 FQNEAQ. The CDR3 loop reads CASSSSGESYNEQFF. The CDR3 DNA follows: TGTGCCAGCAGCTCGTCGGGGGAGTCCTACAATGAGCAGTTCTTC. Drawing the rest from reference TRBV7-8 and TRBJ2-1, the complete variable domain is GAGVSQSPRYKVAKRGQDVALRCDPISGHVSLFWYQQALGQGPEFLTYFQNEAQLDKSGLPSDRFFAERPEGSVSTLKIQRTQQEDSAVYLCASSSSGESYNEQFFGPGTRLTVL.

The gene calls are TRBV9 and TRBJ2-3; 10 bases agree with TRBD1. This CDR3 is built from 16 residues. Germline assignment: CDR1 SGDLS and CDR2 YYNGEE. V dropped 6 bases and J dropped 1; count of bases not matched to a gene: 8. The CDR3 region has the DNA TGTGCCAGCACCTCGGCGGGGACAGGGGGCACAGATACGCAGTATTTT. Translating it yields CASTSAGTGGTDTQYF. Supplemented by reference TRBV9 and TRBJ2-3, the full variable domain reads DSGVTQTPKHLITATGQRVTLRCSPRSGDLSVYWYQQSLDQGLQFLIQYYNGEERAKGNILERFSAQQFPDLHSELNLSSLELGDSALYFCASTSAGTGGTDTQYFGPGTRLTVL.

The V and J genes are TRBV18 and TRBJ1-2; TRBD1 matches 7 bases. Germline V CDR1 and CDR2: KGHSH, LQKENI. The CDR3 sequence is 16 residues long. Unmatched junction bases numbered 14, after V lost 8 bases and J lost 2 bases. The CDR3 reads CASRRDSTGLNYGYTF. DNA for the CDR3: TGTGCCAGCCGCCGAGATTCGACAGGGTTAAACTATGGCTACACCTTC.

V usage is TRBV30 and J usage is TRBJ2-7; tentative D call: TRBD1 (7 bases). Germline V CDR1 and CDR2: GTSNPN, SVGIG (reference sequence). The CDR3 is made up of 13 amino acids. V shed 3 bases and J shed 4 bases, with 13 bases lying between them. CDR3 sequence reads: CAWSRGDLYEQYF. The CDR3 nucleotides are TGTGCCTGGAGCAGGGGGGACCTTTACGAGCAGTACTTC.

This chain connects TRBV28 to TRBJ1-2; unclear D gene. Deletions cut 3 bases from V and 1 base from J, with 12 bases between. CDR1 MDHEN and CDR2 SYDVKM come from the germline V gene. The CDR3 sequence is 15 residues long. The CDR3 region has the DNA TGTGCCAGCAGTTTCCGCATCGCGGTTAACTATGGCTACACCTTC. It is translated as CASSFRIAVNYGYTF.

This clone was detected once. V usage is TRBV21-1 and J usage is TRBJ1-5; TRBD1 is the table's D call and was not checked against the DNA. TRBV21-1 is designated a pseudogene. The CDR3 runs to 16 residues. Here the CDR3 reads CASSKGDRGVRQPQHF. CDR3 sequence (DNA): TGTGCCAGCAGCAAAGGGGACAGGGGTGTACGACAGCCCCAGCATTTT.

The chain employs TRBV19 and TRBJ1-5; D is possibly TRBD1 (6 bases). Between the trimmed V and J ends, which lost 2 bases and 6 bases, there was a span of 17 bases. The CDR3 runs 16 residues. Germline assignment: CDR1 LNHDA and CDR2 SQIVND (reference sequence). This CDR3 is CASSIWSGGARQPQHF. The CDR3 DNA reads as TGTGCCAGTAGTATATGGAGCGGGGGGGCTCGTCAGCCCCAGCATTTT.

This chain links TRBV5-1 with TRBJ1-2; 12 nucleotides align to TRBD1. V was pared by 2 bases and J by 4 bases, with 3 bases of the junction left unmatched. CDR3 length: 15 amino acids. Per germline, CDR1 SGHRS and CDR2 YFSETQ. CDR3 coding DNA: TGCGCCAGCAGCTTAGGGACAGGGGGCTCCTATGGCTACACCTTC. This sequence encodes CASSLGTGGSYGYTF.

This clone is a singleton in its sample. The rearrangement joins TRBV19 to TRBJ1-6, with D maybe TRBD1 (6 bases). Germline lookup yields CDR1 LNHDA and CDR2 SQIVND (reference sequence). With 9 bases removed from V and 3 bases from J, the gap between germline ends came to 12 bases. This CDR3 has 14 amino acids. CDR3 region: CASRTANYNSPLHF. The CDR3 coding sequence is TGTGCCAGCCGGACAGCCAACTATAATTCACCCCTCCACTTT.

The table lists this clone with a count of one. The gene calls are TRBV3-1 (or the pseudogene TRBV3-2) and TRBJ2-6; D unresolved. Trimming took 0 bases from V and 12 from J, leaving 6 bases between them. The CDR3 is made up of 12 amino acids. Germline V gene lookup returns CDR1 LGHDT and CDR2 YNNKEL (reference sequence). The CDR3 region has the DNA TGTGCCAGCAGCCAAGAAGCGAGCGTCCTGACTTTC. Its protein product is CASSQEASVLTF.

In DNA, the CDR3 is TGTGCCAGCAGCTTAGAGGGGTCGAGCTCTGGAAACACCATATATTTT. Translated, it gives CASSLEGSSSGNTIYF. The chain has TRBV7-2 and TRBJ1-3; a weak D match, TRBD1 (5 bases). The CDR3 sequence is 16 residues long. Germline assignment: CDR1 SGHTA and CDR2 FQGNSA. V lost 1 base and J lost 0, with 10 bases in between.

This clone was counted once. The chain carries TRBV28 and TRBJ2-3, with 8 nucleotides matching TRBD2. V was pared by 8 bases and J by 1 base, with 11 bases of the junction left unmatched. CDR3 length: 16 residues. Germline assignment: CDR1 MDHEN and CDR2 SYDVKM. The CDR3 reads CASLPGGGRGTDTQYF. The CDR3 bases are TGTGCCAGCCTCCCGGGAGGGGGGCGAGGCACAGATACGCAGTATTTT.

This CDR3 reads CASSRMDRAWEAFF. Written as DNA, the CDR3 is TGTGCCAGTAGTAGGATGGACAGGGCTTGGGAAGCTTTCTTT. The rearrangement joins TRBV19 to TRBJ1-1, with TRBD1 identical over 8 bases. The CDR3 extends over 14 amino acids. The germline V gene encodes CDR1 LNHDA and CDR2 SQIVND (reference sequence). With 4 bases clipped from V and 8 bases from J, the junction kept 9 bases outside the gene matches.

The gene calls are TRBV28 and TRBJ1-6, with TRBD1 identical over 7 bases. Trimming took 6 bases from V and 3 from J; bases not matched to a gene: 5. Looked up from germline, CDR1 is MDHEN and CDR2 is SYDVKM. The CDR3 length is 15 residues. The CDR3 DNA follows: TGTGCCAGCAGGTCCCGGGACAGCTATAATTCACCCCTCCACTTT. Its protein is CASRSRDSYNSPLHF.

The V call is TRBV5-6, the J call TRBJ1-1, with TRBD1 matching over 7 bases. This CDR3 is built from 15 residues. V lost 3 bases, J lost 1 base, and 6 bases stayed unmatched. The germline CDR1 and CDR2 sequences are SGHDT and YYEEEE. The CDR3 reads CASSSAGTANTEAFF. The CDR3 DNA reads as TGTGCCAGCAGCTCGGCCGGGACAGCGAACACTGAAGCTTTCTTT.

J is TRBJ1-2 and V is TRBV30, with D maybe TRBD1 (6 bases). CDR3 size: 13 residues. Per germline, CDR1 GTSNPN and CDR2 SVGIG (reference sequence). The germline V and J ends were trimmed by 3 bases and 4 bases, with 12 bases remaining between them. CDR3 in amino acids: CAWSEDSPYGYTF. The CDR3 DNA sequence: TGTGCCTGGAGCGAGGACAGCCCCTATGGCTACACCTTC.

The gene calls are TRBV5-1 and TRBJ1-2; TRBD1 agrees at 9 bases. Germline CDR1 reads SGHRS; CDR2 reads YFSETQ. CDR3 length: 14 residues. The V gene end was trimmed by 0 bases and the J gene end by 8 bases; junction bases not matched to a gene: 5. The CDR3, as DNA: TGCGCCAGCAGCTTGGCCGGGACAGGGCAAGGCTACACCTTC. This codes for CASSLAGTGQGYTF.

CDR3 protein: CASSQVEKLFF. In nucleotides, the CDR3 is TGTGCCAGCAGTCAGGTTGAAAAACTGTTTTTT. The chain carries TRBV28 and TRBJ1-4; D is undetermined. Germline CDR1 MDHEN, CDR2 SYDVKM. This CDR3 is built from 11 residues. Trimming left V 5 bases short and J 7 bases short, with 5 bases between.

The V and J genes are TRBV5-1 and TRBJ2-1; 8 positions agree with TRBD1. Germline CDR1 is SGHRS and CDR2 is YFSETQ. Losses at the gene ends were 4 bases for V and 5 bases for J; bases not matched to a gene: 5. The CDR3 covers 14 residues. DNA for the CDR3: TGCGCCAGCAGCCCAGGGGGCCAAAACAATGAGCAGTTCTTC. It translates to CASSPGGQNNEQFF.

The chain uses TRBV11-1 and TRBJ2-2, with a possible D match to TRBD2 (5 bases). Germline V lookup: CDR1 SGHAT, CDR2 FQDESV (reference sequence). Trimming removed 5 bases at V and 2 bases at J, with 12 bases between. The CDR3 sequence is 15 residues long. For the CDR3, the DNA is TGTGCCAGCAGCCCAAGCGGAACCAACACCGGGGAGCTGTTTTTT. Its protein product is CASSPSGTNTGELFF.

V and J are TRBV18 and TRBJ1-3, with D possibly matching TRBD1 (5 bases). The V end lost 2 bases, the J end lost 9 bases, and 20 bases lay between the germline ends. This CDR3 has 16 amino acids. Germline V lookup: CDR1 KGHSH, CDR2 LQKENI. The CDR3 DNA is TGTGCCAGCTCACCAGCGCCATTGGACACCAGAGGCACCATATATTTT. Amino acids: CASSPAPLDTRGTIYF.

The rearrangement uses TRBV7-6 and TRBJ2-7, with TRBD1 identical over 9 bases. The CDR3 sequence is 15 residues long. Per the germline V gene, CDR1 is SGHVS and CDR2 is FNYEAQ. Losses at the gene ends were 5 bases for V and 5 bases for J; bases not matched to a gene: 10. The CDR3 loop is CASSPTWTGADEQYF. Written as DNA, the CDR3 is TGTGCCAGCAGCCCTACTTGGACAGGGGCGGACGAGCAGTACTTC.

V gene TRBV2 combines with J gene TRBJ1-4, with TRBD1 matching 8 bases. The length of the CDR3 is 15 residues. J gave up 2 bases and V 7 bases, and 6 bases lay outside the gene matches. Germline lookup yields CDR1 SNHLY and CDR2 FYNNEI. The CDR3 DNA sequence: TGTGCCAGCATCGGCAGGGGGCGTACTAATGAAAAACTGTTTTTT. Translated: CASIGRGRTNEKLFF.